This is a list of T cell receptor beta chains from one sample in a study of shared clonotypes between healthy human individuals. The table came from immunoSEQ multiplex PCR; TCRdb's copy has only in-frame clones and leaves some out. In the table there are approximately 1.9 million clones, just over 90% of which are singletons. The sequenced sample was naive CD8+ T cells from PBMCs. Receptors originate from a man between 18 and 35 years old in good health. Some clones in this sample may be carry-over from other donors' samples. The CDR3 runs from the conserved cysteine through the conserved F or W. D genes are given only for firm matches. The size entry is marked missing in some rows and otherwise reads once, few, many or a size class.

j_call cdr3_length d_call v_call clone_size cdr3_nt cdr3_aa
TRBJ1-5 15 - TRBV5-6 - TGTGCCAGCAGCGCGCGGACGTACCCTTATCAGCCCCAGCATTTT CASSARTYPYQPQHF
TRBJ2-1 13 - TRBV19 - TGTGCCAGTAGTATATCTAGGAACAATGAGCAGTTCTTC CASSISRNNEQFF
TRBJ2-3 16 - TRBV9 - TGTGCCAGCAGCGTAGGGGCCCTGGGGACTACAGATACGCAGTATTTT CASSVGALGTTDTQYF
TRBJ2-5 14 TRBD2 TRBV11-2 - TGTGCCAGCAGCCTAGCGGGAGTAGGAGAGACCCAGTACTTC CASSLAGVGETQYF
TRBJ2-7 12 - TRBV19 once TGTGCCAGTAAGGAGTCGGGCTACGAGCAGTACTTC CASKESGYEQYF
TRBJ1-4 19 TRBD1 TRBV5-1 - TGCGCCAGCAGCTACCCATCGGATACAGGGGGAGGACTTAATGAAAAACTGTTTTTT CASSYPSDTGGGLNEKLFF
TRBJ2-7 14 TRBD2 TRBV6-5 once TGTGCCAGCAGTTACACTAGCGGGCCTTACGAGCAGTACTTC CASSYTSGPYEQYF
TRBJ1-2 14 - TRBV28 - TGTGCCAGCAGTTTAGATCCGGGAGATCATGGCTACACCTTC CASSLDPGDHGYTF
TRBJ1-2 13 - TRBV6-5 - TGTGCCAGCAGTTACACATTGACCCGAGGCTACACCTTC CASSYTLTRGYTF
TRBJ2-7 16 TRBD1 TRBV5-6 - TGTGCCAGCAGCTTGTTCGGTGACAGGGGGAACTACGAGCAGTACTTC CASSLFGDRGNYEQYF
TRBJ2-2 13 - TRBV7-3 - TGTGCCAGCAGCCCATCTAGAGGCGGGGAGCTGTTTTTT CASSPSRGGELFF
TRBJ1-2 19 TRBD1 TRBV9 - TGTGCCAGCAGCGGAACGGATTTGAGGGACAGGCTCTATTTCTATGGCTACACCTTC CASSGTDLRDRLYFYGYTF
TRBJ2-7 17 TRBD1 TRBV9 - TGTGCCAGCAGCCCCGAAGGGACAGGGACTTCCTCCTACGAGCAGTACTTC CASSPEGTGTSSYEQYF
TRBJ2-1 14 - TRBV27 - TGTGCCAGCAGTTTAGCAGGGTCCTACAATGAGCAGTTCTTC CASSLAGSYNEQFF
TRBJ2-5 15 - TRBV7-9 - TGTGCCAGCAGCCCCCTTATGCGGAGCCAAGAGACCCAGTACTTC CASSPLMRSQETQYF
TRBJ2-7 13 - TRBV27 - TGTGCCAGCAGTTCGGGCAGATCCTACGAGCAGTACTTC CASSSGRSYEQYF
TRBJ2-3 14 TRBD1 TRBV10-3 - TGTGCCATCAGTGGGGACAGCCGCACAGATACGCAGTATTTT CAISGDSRTDTQYF
TRBJ2-7 12 - TRBV10-3 - TGTGCCACCTCTAACGAGTGGGGCGAGCAGTACTTC CATSNEWGEQYF
TRBJ2-2 16 - TRBV9 - TGTGCCAGCAGCGCGGAAGGACGGTTGAACACCGGGGAGCTGTTTTTT CASSAEGRLNTGELFF
TRBJ1-5 15 - TRBV27 few TGTGCCAGCAGTTTAGATGGGGGCGCGGATCAGCCCCAGCATTTT CASSLDGGADQPQHF
TRBJ1-4 13 - TRBV6-6 once TGTGCCAGCAGTAGCAGGCGAAATGAAAAACTGTTTTTT CASSSRRNEKLFF
TRBJ2-5 15 TRBD2 TRBV13 - TGTGCCAGCAGCTTACGGACTAGCGGGAGGGAGACCCAGTACTTC CASSLRTSGRETQYF
TRBJ2-2 16 - TRBV28 - TGTGCCAGCAGACCCTTTCCACAGGAAATAACCGGGGAGCTGTTTTTT CASRPFPQEITGELFF
TRBJ2-7 15 TRBD2 TRBV28 once TGTGCCAGCAGTTTATTCGGACTAGCGGGAGTCGAGCAGTACTTC CASSLFGLAGVEQYF
TRBJ1-1 15 TRBD1 TRBV6-6 - TGTGCCAGCAGTTCTCCGGGACAGGGGGCGACTGAAGCTTTCTTT CASSSPGQGATEAFF
TRBJ1-3 14 - TRBV27 - TGTGCCAGCAGTTTGTACGGGGCGGGAAACACCATATATTTT CASSLYGAGNTIYF
TRBJ2-7 16 - TRBV6-5 - TGTGCCAGCAGTTACTCGAAAGGAGAGGCGGACTACGAGCAGTACTTC CASSYSKGEADYEQYF